Sequencing of this T cell receptor beta chain was carried out in a study of T-cell reconstitution after alpha-beta-depleted transplantation in children. Regarding the study as a whole: The main origin of T-cell counts and diversity one year after transplant was newly produced T cells. It was surviving recipient T cells and thymic progenitors that gave some patients high TCRbeta diversity at day 60.

This clonotype was observed many times. Its antigen is unknown. Germline CDR1 reads DFQATT; CDR2 reads SNEGSKA (reference sequence). The CDR3 is 15 residues long. Trimming took 2 bases from V and 7 from J; bases not matched to a gene: 12. During its preparation, the TCRbeta library received unique molecular identifiers. One entry per CDR3 protein results from TCRdb running MiXCR on the PCR reads. Of roughly 300,000 distinct CDR3 sequences in the sample, roughly 11% are singletons; the top ten hold about 20%. The sequences come from peripheral blood, collected 180 days after TCRalphabeta/CD19-depleted stem cell transplant. This TCR came from a male patient aged 2-10 years who had a stem cell transplant for chronic granulomatous disease, so the T cells may come from the graft donor. This chain joins TRBV20-1 and TRBJ2-7; 9 bases line up with TRBD2. The CDR3, as DNA: TGCAGTGCTAGAACAATAGCGGGAGCAGTCGGGGAGCAGTACTTC. The encoded protein is CSARTIAGAVGEQYF.